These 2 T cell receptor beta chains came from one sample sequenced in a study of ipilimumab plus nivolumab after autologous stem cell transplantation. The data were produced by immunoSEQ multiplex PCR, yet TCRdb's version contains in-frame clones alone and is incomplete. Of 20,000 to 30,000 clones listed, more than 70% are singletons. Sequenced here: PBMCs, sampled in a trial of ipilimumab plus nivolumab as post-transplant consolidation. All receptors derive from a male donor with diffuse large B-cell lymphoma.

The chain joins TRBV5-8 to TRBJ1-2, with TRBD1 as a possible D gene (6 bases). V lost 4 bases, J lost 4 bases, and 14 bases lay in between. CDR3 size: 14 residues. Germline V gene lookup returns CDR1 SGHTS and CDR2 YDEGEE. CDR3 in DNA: TGTGCCAGCAGCCATGCCACAGGGTCCTATGGCTACACCTTC. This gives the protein CASSHATGSYGYTF.

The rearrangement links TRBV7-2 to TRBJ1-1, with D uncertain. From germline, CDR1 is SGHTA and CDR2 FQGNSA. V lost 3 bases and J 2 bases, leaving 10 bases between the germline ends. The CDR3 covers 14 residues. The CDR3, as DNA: TGTGCCAGCAGCTTTTACAGAACCAACACTGAAGCTTTCTTT. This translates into CASSFYRTNTEAFF.